The sequence of this T cell receptor beta chain was determined in a study of control samples from healthy donors and cancer patients. Method: immunoSEQ multiplex PCR; TCRdb's copy keeps in-frame clones and lacks some. The sample yields over 100,000 clones, roughly 89% seen once. The CDR3 runs 16 residues. Germline V gives CDR1 SEHNR, CDR2 FQNEAQ (reference sequence). V lost 1 base, J lost 2 bases, and 14 bases lay in between. The rearrangement uses TRBV7-9 and TRBJ2-5; a weak D match, TRBD1 (6 bases). This sequence originates from a man between 18 and 29 years old in good health. Sequencing used blood. The CDR3 region is CASSLVLGTQQETQYF. CDR3 nucleotide sequence: TGTGCCAGCAGCTTAGTTCTTGGGACACAGCAAGAGACCCAGTACTTC.